Listed below are T cell receptor beta chains from one sample, sequenced in a study of OX40 agonist ivuxolimab in advanced cancers. Using immunoSEQ multiplex PCR, the repertoire was profiled, and TCRdb retains in-frame clones only, with some absent. There are around 560 clones in the sample; around 64% occur only once, and roughly 22% lies in the top ten. The starting material was CD4+ or CD8+ T cells sorted from blood, obtained in a trial of the OX40 agonist ivuxolimab. The receptors stem from an adult with an advanced solid tumor such as melanoma, head and neck, liver or kidney cancer. Each CDR3 is given with its conserved first and last residue. A D gene is named only where the DNA matches it firmly. The size of a clone is reported for some rows only, either as once, few or many, or as a class for expanded clones.

TRBJ1-1,NA,NA,TRBV6-8,TGTGCCAGCAGTTCCCAAGGCGGGAATGAAGCTTTCTTT,CASSSQGGNEAFF
TRBJ2-6,NA,NA,TRBV18,TGTGCCAGCTCACCGGTGACCGGGACACGGATTTCTGGGGCCAACGTCCTGACTTTC,CASSPVTGTRISGANVLTF
TRBJ2-3,NA,once,TRBV7-7,TGTGCCAGCAGCCACCCCGGAGGGGTAGATACGCAGTATTTT,CASSHPGGVDTQYF
TRBJ2-1,TRBD2,NA,TRBV6-8,TGTGCCAGCTCCTCGGCGGCAGCGGGAGACAAAGGTGAGCAGTTCTTC,CASSSAAAGDKGEQFF
TRBJ1-2,NA,NA,TRBV30,TGTGCCTGGAGTGTAGGGTTTCGCGGCTACACCTTC,CAWSVGFRGYTF
TRBJ2-1,TRBD1,NA,TRBV14,TGTGCCAGCAGCCCCTCGGGACAGGGATACAATGAGCAGTTCTTC,CASSPSGQGYNEQFF
TRBJ1-1,NA,hyperexpanded,TRBV6-8,TGTGCCAGCACGGGAGTATCGAACACTGAAGCTTTCTTT,CASTGVSNTEAFF
TRBJ2-6,NA,once,TRBV6-8,TGTGCCAGCAGTTACTACAGCCCTGGGGCCAACGTCCTGACTTTC,CASSYYSPGANVLTF
TRBJ2-7,NA,NA,TRBV7-7,TGTGCCAGCAGCCCAAGGCAGGGGGGCCTTTACGAGCAGTACTTC,CASSPRQGGLYEQYF
TRBJ2-7,TRBD1,once,TRBV7-1,TGTGCCAGCAGCTTGGTCGGGCAGGGGGAGTCCGAGCAGTACTTC,CASSLVGQGESEQYF
TRBJ2-1,NA,NA,TRBV6-8,TGTGCCAGCAGTTACGGGGAGTACAATGAGCAGTTCTTC,CASSYGEYNEQFF
TRBJ2-5,NA,large,TRBV12-2,TGTGCAAGTCGCTTAGAGAGTAGGACTAGCGGGGGAGAGACCCAGTACTTC,CASRLESRTSGGETQYF
TRBJ2-5,TRBD1,NA,TRBV18,TGTGCCAGCTCACCCGGGACAGAAGAGACCCAGTACTTC,CASSPGTEETQYF
TRBJ2-1,TRBD2,once,TRBV11-3,TGTGCCAGCAGCTTAAGCGGGACCACTTCCTACAATGAGCAGTTCTTC,CASSLSGTTSYNEQFF
TRBJ2-1,NA,few,TRBV1,TGCGCCAGCAGCCAAGATATTCGGGGTGAGCAGTTCTTC,CASSQDIRGEQFF
TRBJ1-2,NA,NA,TRBV19,TGTGCCAGTAGTAGCGGACCCTATGGCTACACCTTC,CASSSGPYGYTF
TRBJ2-4,NA,NA,TRBV29-1,TGCAGCGTTGAAGAGGGGATGGGAAACATTCAGTACTTC,CSVEEGMGNIQYF
TRBJ2-1,TRBD2,NA,TRBV9,TGTGCCAGCAGCGTAGCCAGCGGGGGGCCCAGCTCCTACAATGAGCAGTTCTTC,CASSVASGGPSSYNEQFF
TRBJ2-7,TRBD1,NA,TRBV19,TGTGCCAGTAGTATGTTCCGGGACAGGGGATACGAGCAGTACTTC,CASSMFRDRGYEQYF
TRBJ2-5,TRBD1,NA,TRBV5-1,TGCGCCAGCAGCTGGACAGGGCTTCAAGAGACCCAGTACTTC,CASSWTGLQETQYF
TRBJ2-5,NA,NA,TRBV27,TGTGCCAGCAGTTTAGGCCGAATCGAGGGGGAGACCCAGTACTTC,CASSLGRIEGETQYF
TRBJ2-3,NA,NA,TRBV19,TGTGCCAGTGTCAACATAGGTTCAGATACGCAGTATTTT,CASVNIGSDTQYF
TRBJ1-1,TRBD1,hyperexpanded,TRBV11-3,TGTGCCAGCAGCTGGGGACAGCGGAACACTGAAGCTTTCTTT,CASSWGQRNTEAFF
TRBJ1-1,NA,NA,TRBV18,TGTGCCAGCTCACCGGGGGGCCTGAACACTGAAGCTTTCTTT,CASSPGGLNTEAFF
TRBJ1-1,TRBD1,NA,TRBV6-8,TGTGCCAGCAGCAAATGGACAGGTAGTCCTGAAGCTTTCTTT,CASSKWTGSPEAFF
TRBJ2-5,TRBD2,NA,TRBV19,TGTGCCAGTAGTATGCCGGGAGCGGGGATAGAGACCCAGTACTTC,CASSMPGAGIETQYF
TRBJ1-5,NA,NA,TRBV28,TGTGCCAGCAGTTCCCCGGATCAGCCCCAGCATTTT,CASSSPDQPQHF
TRBJ1-5,NA,NA,TRBV19,TGTGCCAGTAGTACCCCCGGGGGGGGTCGGAGCAATCAGCCCCAGCATTTT,CASSTPGGGRSNQPQHF
TRBJ1-2,TRBD1,NA,TRBV6-8,TGTGCCATCAGGGGACAGGGAGGACATGGCTACACCTTC,CAIRGQGGHGYTF
TRBJ1-1,NA,NA,TRBV19,TGTGCCAGTAGCACGAACACTGAAGCTTTCTTT,CASSTNTEAFF
TRBJ2-1,TRBD2,NA,TRBV11-3,TGTGCCAGCAGCTTAAGCTCTAGCGGGATGAATGAGCAGTTCTTC,CASSLSSSGMNEQFF
TRBJ2-5,NA,NA,TRBV11-3,TGTGCCAGCAGCTTGTCACAGCCTATCGAGACCCAGTACTTC,CASSLSQPIETQYF
TRBJ2-7,TRBD2,NA,TRBV6-8,TGTGCCAGCAGAAAAACGGGACTAGCGGAACAGTACTTC,CASRKTGLAEQYF
TRBJ1-1,NA,few,TRBV6-8,TGTGCCAGCAGTCCTTGGACAGAATGGGGAGACACTGAAGCTTTCTTT,CASSPWTEWGDTEAFF
TRBJ2-2,NA,few,TRBV19,TGTGCCAGTAGTCCAGGTTCAGGTCCCACCGGGGAGCTGTTTTTT,CASSPGSGPTGELFF
TRBJ1-6,NA,large,TRBV19,TGTGCCAGTAGTATTACAGGCGGCGAGCCCCTCCACTTT,CASSITGGEPLHF
TRBJ2-2,TRBD1,NA,TRBV28,TGTGCCAGCAGTGGTGACGGGACAGTGAACACCGGGGAGCTGTTTTTT,CASSGDGTVNTGELFF
TRBJ1-5,TRBD1,NA,TRBV6-8,TGTGCCAGCAGTTGGGGACAGGGGTTTCAGCCCCAGCATTTT,CASSWGQGFQPQHF
TRBJ2-7,NA,NA,TRBV14,TGTGCCAGCAGCCAGGACCCAGGGAGGTCGGGCTACGAGCAGTACTTC,CASSQDPGRSGYEQYF
TRBJ1-1,NA,NA,TRBV15,TGTGCCACCAGCAGAGATCAATGGGTGGACACTGAAGCTTTCTTT,CATSRDQWVDTEAFF
TRBJ2-3,NA,NA,TRBV5-1,TGCGCCAGCAGCTTGGTAACGAGGGGGTCGGTTCCAGATACGCAGTATTTT,CASSLVTRGSVPDTQYF
TRBJ1-1,NA,NA,TRBV29-1,TGCAGCGTGACGCAGGGCCACACTGAAGCTTTCTTT,CSVTQGHTEAFF